This T cell receptor beta chain was recorded in a study of lymphopenia after photon versus proton radiotherapy. As for this clone: Its target is not known.

Study conclusions and caveats: Proton therapy kept repertoires fairly stable, unlike photons, which gained effector/memory cells. After the lymphocyte nadir, photon-treated repertoires showed oligoclonal expansion, especially of CD8+ Temra cells. Authors raise, but do not show, better survival with proton therapy. Post-nadir TCR diversity decline inversely tracked overall survival among those who died.

This table comes from immunoSEQ multiplex PCR, and its TCRdb copy is limited to in-frame clones, with some not included. The sample has 17,000 or so clones, roughly nine tenths seen once. V lost 0 bases, J lost 7 bases, and 7 bases lay in between. Germline lookup yields CDR1 LGHNA and CDR2 YNFKEQ. The CDR3 extends over 13 amino acids. The chain links TRBV4-2 to TRBJ2-4; perhaps TRBD1 as D (6 bases). Sequencing was performed on peripheral blood, taken from a patient treated with proton-based radiotherapy. The clonotype was recovered from a man aged 65-85 years with pancreatic cancer. CDR3 in amino acids: CASSQDRGNIQYF. Here the CDR3 DNA reads TGTGCCAGCAGCCAAGACAGGGGCAACATTCAGTACTTC.